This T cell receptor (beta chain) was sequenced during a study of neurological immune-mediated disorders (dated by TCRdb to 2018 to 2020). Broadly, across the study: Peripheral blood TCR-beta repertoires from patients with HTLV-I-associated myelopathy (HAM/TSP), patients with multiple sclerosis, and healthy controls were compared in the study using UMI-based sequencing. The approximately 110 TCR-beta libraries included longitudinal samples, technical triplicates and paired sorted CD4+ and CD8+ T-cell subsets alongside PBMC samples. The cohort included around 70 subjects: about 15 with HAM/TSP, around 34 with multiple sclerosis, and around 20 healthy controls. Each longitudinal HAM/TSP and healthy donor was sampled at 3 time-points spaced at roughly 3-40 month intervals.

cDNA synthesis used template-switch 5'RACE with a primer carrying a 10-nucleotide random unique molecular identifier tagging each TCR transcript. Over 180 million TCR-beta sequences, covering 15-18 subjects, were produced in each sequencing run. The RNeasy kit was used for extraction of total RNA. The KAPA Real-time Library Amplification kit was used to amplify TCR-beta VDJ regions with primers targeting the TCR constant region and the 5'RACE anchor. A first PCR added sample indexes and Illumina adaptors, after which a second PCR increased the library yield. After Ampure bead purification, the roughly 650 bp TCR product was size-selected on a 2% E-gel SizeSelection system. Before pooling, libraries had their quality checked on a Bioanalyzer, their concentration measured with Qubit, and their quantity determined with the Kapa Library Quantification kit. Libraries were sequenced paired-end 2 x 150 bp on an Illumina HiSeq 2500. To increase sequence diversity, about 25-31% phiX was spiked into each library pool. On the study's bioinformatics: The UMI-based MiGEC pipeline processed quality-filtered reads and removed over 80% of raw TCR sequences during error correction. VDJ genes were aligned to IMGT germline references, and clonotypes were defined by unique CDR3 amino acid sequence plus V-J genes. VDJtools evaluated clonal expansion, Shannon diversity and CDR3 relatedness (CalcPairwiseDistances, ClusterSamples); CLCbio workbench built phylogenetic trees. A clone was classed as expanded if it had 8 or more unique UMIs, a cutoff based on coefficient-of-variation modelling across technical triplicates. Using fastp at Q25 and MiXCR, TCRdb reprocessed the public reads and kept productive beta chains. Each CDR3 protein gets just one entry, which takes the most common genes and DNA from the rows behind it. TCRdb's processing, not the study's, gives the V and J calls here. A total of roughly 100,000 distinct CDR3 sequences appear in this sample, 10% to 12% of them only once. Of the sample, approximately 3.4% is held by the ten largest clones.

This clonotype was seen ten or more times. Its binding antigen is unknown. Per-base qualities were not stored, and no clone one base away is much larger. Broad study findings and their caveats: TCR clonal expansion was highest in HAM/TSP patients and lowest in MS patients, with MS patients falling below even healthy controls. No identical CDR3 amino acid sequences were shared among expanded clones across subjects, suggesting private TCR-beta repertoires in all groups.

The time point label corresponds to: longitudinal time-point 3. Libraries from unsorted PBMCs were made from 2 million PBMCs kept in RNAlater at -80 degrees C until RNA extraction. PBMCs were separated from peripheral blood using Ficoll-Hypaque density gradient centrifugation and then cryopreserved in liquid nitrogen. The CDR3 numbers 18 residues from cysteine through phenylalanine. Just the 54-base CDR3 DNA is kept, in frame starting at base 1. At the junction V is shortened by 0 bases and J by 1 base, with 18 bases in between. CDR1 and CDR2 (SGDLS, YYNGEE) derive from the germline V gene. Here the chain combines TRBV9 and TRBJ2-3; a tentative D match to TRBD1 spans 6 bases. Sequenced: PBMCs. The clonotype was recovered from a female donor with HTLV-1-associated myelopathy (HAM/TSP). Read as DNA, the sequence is TGTGCCAGCAGCGTAGAGTTGGGGCAGGGGAAGGGCACAGATACGCAGTATTTT. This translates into CASSVELGQGKGTDTQYF.